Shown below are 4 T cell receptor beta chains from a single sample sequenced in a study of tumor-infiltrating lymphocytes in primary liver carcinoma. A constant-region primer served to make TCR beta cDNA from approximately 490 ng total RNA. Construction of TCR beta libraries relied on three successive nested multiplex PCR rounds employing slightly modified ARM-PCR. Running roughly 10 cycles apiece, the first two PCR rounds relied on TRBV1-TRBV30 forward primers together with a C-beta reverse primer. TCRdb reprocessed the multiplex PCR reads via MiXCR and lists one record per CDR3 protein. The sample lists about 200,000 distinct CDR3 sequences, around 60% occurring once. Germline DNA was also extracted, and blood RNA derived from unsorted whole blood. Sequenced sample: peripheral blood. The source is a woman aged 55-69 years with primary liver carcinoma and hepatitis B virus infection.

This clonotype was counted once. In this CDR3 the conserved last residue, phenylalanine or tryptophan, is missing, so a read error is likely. The CDR3 bases are TGTGCCAGCAGCTTAATGGCAGGCCTACCGGGAGAGATCCAGTACCTC. Its protein product is CASSLMAGLPGEIQYL. The chain combines TRBV11-2 with TRBJ2-5; weak D call: TRBD2 (6 bases). Germline CDR1 SGHAT, CDR2 FQNNGV. This CDR3 is built from 16 residues.

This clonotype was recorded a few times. DNA of the CDR3: TGTGCCAGCAGCTTAACGGGCGGTAGCAATCAGCCCCAGCATTTT. Translating it yields CASSLTGGSNQPQHF. V is TRBV7-3 and J is TRBJ1-5; D not certain. The ends were cut back, 0 bases at V and 0 bases at J, with 6 bases in the middle. The CDR3 covers 15 residues. Germline loops: CDR1 SGHTA, CDR2 FQGTGA.

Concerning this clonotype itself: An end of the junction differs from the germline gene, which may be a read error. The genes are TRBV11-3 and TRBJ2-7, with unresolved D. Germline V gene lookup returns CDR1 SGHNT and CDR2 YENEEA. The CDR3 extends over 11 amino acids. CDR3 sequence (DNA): TGTGACAGCAGGCAGAGTTACGAGCTGTACTTC. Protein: CDSRQSYELYF.

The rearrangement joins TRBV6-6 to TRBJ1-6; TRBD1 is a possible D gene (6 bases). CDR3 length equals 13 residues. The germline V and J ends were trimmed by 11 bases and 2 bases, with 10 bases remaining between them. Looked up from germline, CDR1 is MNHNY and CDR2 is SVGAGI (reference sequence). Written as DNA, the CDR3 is TGTGCCGTAGGACAGACCTATAATTCACCCCTCCACTTT. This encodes CAVGQTYNSPLHF.